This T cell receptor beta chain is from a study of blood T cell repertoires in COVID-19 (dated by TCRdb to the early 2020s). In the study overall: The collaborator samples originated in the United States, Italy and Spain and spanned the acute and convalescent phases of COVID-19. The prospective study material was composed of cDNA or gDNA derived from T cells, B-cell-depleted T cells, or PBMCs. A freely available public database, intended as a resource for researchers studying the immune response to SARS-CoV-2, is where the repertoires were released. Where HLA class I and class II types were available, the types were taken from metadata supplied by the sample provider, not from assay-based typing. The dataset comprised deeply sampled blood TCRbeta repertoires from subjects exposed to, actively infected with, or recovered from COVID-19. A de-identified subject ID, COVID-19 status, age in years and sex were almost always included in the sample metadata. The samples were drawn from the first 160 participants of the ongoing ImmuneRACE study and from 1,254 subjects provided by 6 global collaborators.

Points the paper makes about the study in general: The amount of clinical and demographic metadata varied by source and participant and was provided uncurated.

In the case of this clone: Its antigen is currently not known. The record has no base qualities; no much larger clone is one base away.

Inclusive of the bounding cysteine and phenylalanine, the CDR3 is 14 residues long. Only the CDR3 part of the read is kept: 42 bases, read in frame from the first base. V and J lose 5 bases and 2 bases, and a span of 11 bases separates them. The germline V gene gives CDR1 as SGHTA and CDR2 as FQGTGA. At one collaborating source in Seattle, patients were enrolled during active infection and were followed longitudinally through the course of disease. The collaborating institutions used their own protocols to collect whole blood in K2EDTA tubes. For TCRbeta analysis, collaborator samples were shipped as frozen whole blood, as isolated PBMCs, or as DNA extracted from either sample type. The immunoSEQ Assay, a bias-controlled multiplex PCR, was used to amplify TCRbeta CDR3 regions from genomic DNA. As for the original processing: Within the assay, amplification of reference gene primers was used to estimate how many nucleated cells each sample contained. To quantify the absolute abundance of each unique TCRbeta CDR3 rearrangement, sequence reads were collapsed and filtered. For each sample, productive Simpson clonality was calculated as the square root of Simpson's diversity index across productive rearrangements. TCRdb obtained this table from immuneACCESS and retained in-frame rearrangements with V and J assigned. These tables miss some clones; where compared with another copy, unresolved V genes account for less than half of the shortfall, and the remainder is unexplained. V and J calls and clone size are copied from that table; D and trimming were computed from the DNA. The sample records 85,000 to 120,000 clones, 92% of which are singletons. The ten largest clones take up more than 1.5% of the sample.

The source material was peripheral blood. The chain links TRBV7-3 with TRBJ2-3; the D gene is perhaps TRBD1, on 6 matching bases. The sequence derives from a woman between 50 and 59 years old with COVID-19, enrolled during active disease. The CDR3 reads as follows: CASSTTGSTDTQYF. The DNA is TGTGCCAGCAGCACCACAGGGTCCACAGATACGCAGTATTTT.